This TCR beta chain came from a study of a mutant IDH1 vaccine in newly diagnosed glioma. This clone was observed once. Its antigen is currently unknown. Time point indicated: week 11, during vaccination. Topical imiquimod was applied with each vaccine dose, which held 300 ug of mutant IDH1 20-mer peptide. Donors harbored newly found WHO grade 3 or 4 IDH1-mutant, ATRX-lost astrocytomas. This CDR3 has 17 residues. The V segment lost 5 bases and the J segment 4 bases; nucleotides outside the gene matches: 10. The germline gives CDR1 SGHTA, CDR2 FQGNSA. Profiling relied on immunoSEQ multiplex PCR, and the TCRdb table lists in-frame clones only, not all of them. Here the sample spans some 22,000 clones, around three quarters being singletons.

This chain connects TRBV7-2 to TRBJ2-3, with 12 bases aligning to TRBD2. This sequence originates from a man aged 40-49 years with glioma. Source: PBMCs, taken from a glioma patient whose treatment included an IDH1 peptide vaccine. The CDR3 region is CASSPSGRVDWADTQYF. The CDR3 region has the DNA TGTGCCAGCAGCCCTAGCGGGAGGGTTGATTGGGCAGATACGCAGTATTTT.